One T cell receptor beta chain is described in this entry. The antigen remains unidentified. Germline CDR1 reads PRHDT; CDR2 reads FYEKMQ (reference sequence). This CDR3 comprises 19 residues. V shed 3 bases, J shed 5 bases, and the junction held 16 bases outside the gene matches. This record belongs to a study of cytomegalovirus exposure and HLA in healthy donors. On the study more broadly: Of about 400 genotyped donors, more than 75% clustered with self-reported Caucasian donors. Overall study results and limits: About 90% or about 30% of the time was how often most TCR beta V segments were productive, according to an earlier analysis.

PCR amplification relied on 60 Vbeta primers (plus 13 Jbeta primers). Sequencing was performed with immunoSEQ multiplex PCR; in TCRdb, only in-frame clones are kept and a portion is missing. The sample consists of some 140,000 clones, 65% to 80% of them appearing once. This receptor was obtained from a man aged 40-49 years in good health and CMV-seropositive. The chain combines TRBV13 with TRBJ2-1, with 10 bases matching TRBD2. The specimen was PBMCs. CDR3 DNA: TGTGCCAGCAGCTTGCCCCCAACTAGCGGGAAAGGGAGGGACAATGAGCAGTTCTTC. Translated: CASSLPPTSGKGRDNEQFF. The variable domain in full, completed from reference TRBV13 and TRBJ2-1, reads AAGVIQSPRHLIKEKRETATLKCYPIPRHDTVYWYQQGPGQDPQFLISFYEKMQSDKGSIPDRFSAQQFSDYHSELNMSSLELGDSALYFCASSLPPTSGKGRDNEQFFGPGTRLTVL.